The table lists the clone carrying this T cell receptor beta chain with a few counts. The target antigen is unknown. This CDR3 is 16 amino acids long. Trimming took 1 base from V and 6 from J, leaving 19 bases between them. Germline V CDR1 and CDR2: SGHAT, FQNNGV. The data stem from a study of T cells after posttransplantation cyclophosphamide. Regarding the study as a whole: Recipient CMV seropositivity and CMV reactivation strongly tracked TRB clonality.

Sequenced by immunoSEQ multiplex PCR; TCRdb stores in-frame clones only, minus some. The profile covers 40,000 to 45,000 clones, none occurring a single time. Sequenced input: PBMCs. The rearrangement uses TRBV11-2 and TRBJ2-7, with D possibly TRBD1 on 6 matching bases. The sequence was collected from a man aged 40-50 years in good health, CMV-negative, and a related stem cell transplant donor. CDR3 region: CASSLALGAGVGEQYF. As DNA, the CDR3 is TGTGCCAGCAGCTTAGCGCTTGGGGCAGGGGTGGGCGAGCAGTACTTC.